This T cell receptor (beta chain) derives from a study of blood T cell repertoires in COVID-19. Background on the study: Material from acute and convalescent COVID-19 was sourced from the United States, Italy and Spain.

This CDR3 comprises 13 residues. Trimming cost V 2 bases and J 2 bases, with 6 bases left between them. Per germline, CDR1 SGHNT and CDR2 YENEEA. In the original analysis: Estimation of nucleated cell counts relied on the amplification of reference gene primers. Here immunoSEQ multiplex PCR was the method, and the copy in TCRdb shows in-frame clones only, minus some. The V and J calls and the clone size are those of that table, but D and trimming were determined from the DNA. The sample has under 95,000 clones, roughly 87% seen once. The sample was peripheral blood. The TCR comes from a man aged 55 to 70 with acute or convalescent COVID-19. V usage is TRBV11-3 and J usage is TRBJ1-1; D unclear. CDR3 nucleotides: TGTGCCAGCAGCTTACACAGAAACACTGAAGCTTTCTTT. It is translated as CASSLHRNTEAFF.